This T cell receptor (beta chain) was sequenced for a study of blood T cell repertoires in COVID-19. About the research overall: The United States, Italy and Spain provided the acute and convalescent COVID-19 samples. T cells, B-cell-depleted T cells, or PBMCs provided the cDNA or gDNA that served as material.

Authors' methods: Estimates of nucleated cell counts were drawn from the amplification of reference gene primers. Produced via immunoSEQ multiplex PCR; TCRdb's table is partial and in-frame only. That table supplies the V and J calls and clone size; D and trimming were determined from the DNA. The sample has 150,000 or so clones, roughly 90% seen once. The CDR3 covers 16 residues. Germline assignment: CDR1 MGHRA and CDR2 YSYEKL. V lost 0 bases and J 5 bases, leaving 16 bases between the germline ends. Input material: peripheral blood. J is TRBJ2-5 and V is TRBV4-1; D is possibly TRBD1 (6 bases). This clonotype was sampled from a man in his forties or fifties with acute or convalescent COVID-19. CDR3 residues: CASSQDARGVYETQYF. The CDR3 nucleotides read TGCGCCAGCAGCCAAGATGCCAGGGGCGTTTACGAGACCCAGTACTTC.